The 8 T cell receptor beta chains below were found in one sample sequenced in a study of T cell repertoires in cytomegalovirus infection. Their recognized antigens are unknown. In TCRdb, the reads were re-called with MiXCR into one record per CDR3 protein. The sample yields some 700,000 distinct CDR3 sequences, about 33% seen once. The source material was cultured PBMCs, sampled from culture after CMV antigen stimulation. The receptors come from a human donor in good health (CMV status not recorded). Some clones in this sample may be carry-over from other donors' samples.

The chain recombines TRBV19 with TRBJ2-5; D perhaps matches TRBD1 (6 bases). The germline CDR1 and CDR2 sequences are LNHDA and SQIVND (reference sequence). Trimming pared 5 bases from V and 1 base from J, leaving 20 bases between. The CDR3 length is 17 residues. The DNA of the CDR3 is TGTGCCAGTAGTCTAATGGGGGCAGGGGCCGGCCAAGAGACCCAGTACTTC. Its protein product is CASSLMGAGAGQETQYF.

This clonotype was observed a handful of times. The CDR3 DNA follows: TGTGCCAGCAGCTACGACAGGGGATCACCCCTCCACTTT. This sequence encodes CASSYDRGSPLHF. The rearrangement uses TRBV7-2 and TRBJ1-6; 8 nucleotides line up with TRBD1. The CDR3 is 13 amino acids. From germline, CDR1 is SGHTA and CDR2 FQGNSA. V gave up 4 bases and J gave up 10 bases; unmatched junction bases: 3.

The genes are TRBV27 and TRBJ1-4, with D unresolved. Germline V CDR1 and CDR2: MNHEY, SMNVEV (reference sequence). V lost 3 bases and J 8 bases, leaving 16 bases between the germline ends. The CDR3 runs to 15 residues. For the CDR3, the DNA is TGTGCCAGCAGTTTTTTCGGGCCGCCCAGGGAAAAACTGTTTTTT. Amino acids: CASSFFGPPREKLFF.

The J gene is TRBJ1-5, the V gene TRBV29-1, with D possibly being TRBD1 (5 bases). This CDR3 contains 13 residues. The germline V gene encodes CDR1 SQVTM and CDR2 ANQGSEA. V dropped 7 bases and J dropped 7 bases, with 17 bases sitting between them. CDR3 in amino acids: CSATMGRDQPQHF. The CDR3 bases are TGCAGCGCCACGATGGGGAGGGACCAGCCCCAGCATTTT. Drawing the rest from reference TRBV29-1 and TRBJ1-5, the complete variable domain is SAVISQKPSRDICQRGTSLTIQCQVDSQVTMMFWYRQQPGQSLTLIATANQGSEATYESGFVIDKFPISRPNLTFSTLTVSNMSPEDSSIYLCSATMGRDQPQHFGDGTRLSIL.

CDR3 sequence: CATSDLGGGDEQFF. DNA of the CDR3: TGTGCCACCAGTGATTTGGGGGGGGGGGATGAGCAGTTCTTC. The J gene is TRBJ2-1, the V gene TRBV24-1; 7 nucleotides match TRBD2. The CDR3 length is 14 residues. In germline, CDR1 is KGHDR, CDR2 SFDVKD. V dropped 0 bases and J dropped 8; count of bases not matched to a gene: 3.

This clonotype came up a few times. The chain uses TRBV4-1 and TRBJ2-3, with a weak D call TRBD1 (6 bases). CDR1 and CDR2 (germline): MGHRA, YSYEKL. V was clipped by 0 bases and J by 4 bases, with 8 bases between them. The CDR3 loop spans 14 amino acids. The CDR3 DNA is TGCGCCAGCAGCCAAGATGAGGGGGCAGATACGCAGTATTTT. It encodes CASSQDEGADTQYF.

The J gene is TRBJ2-1, the V gene TRBV30; TRBD2 agrees at 9 bases. CDR1 GTSNPN and CDR2 SVGIG come from the germline V gene (reference sequence). CDR3 length: 15 amino acids. The ends lost 4 bases at V and 4 bases at J; junction bases unmatched: 8. Here the CDR3 reads CAWTSLAGIYNEQFF. The CDR3 coding sequence is TGTGCCTGGACCTCCCTAGCGGGGATTTACAATGAGCAGTTCTTC.

The rearrangement links TRBV6-2 or TRBV6-3 to TRBJ2-3; the match to TRBD2 covers 10 bases. Germline loops: CDR1 MNHEY, CDR2 SVGEGT. The CDR3 is made up of 17 amino acids. V gave up 4 bases and J gave up 2 bases; unmatched junction bases: 9. CDR3 bases: TGTGCCAGCAGTTTTAGCGGGAGGTCCTACTACACAGATACGCAGTATTTT. Protein product: CASSFSGRSYYTDTQYF.